This record concerns one T cell receptor beta chain sequence. The entry originates in a study of PD-L1 blockade in urothelial cancer. Study information: Atezolizumab at 1,200 mg intravenously every 3 weeks was started by patients in the mid-2010s. Males with bladder-origin urothelial cancer made up about 90% of the roughly 29 patients.

The CDR3 has 14 residues. The V gene lost 3 bases and the J gene lost 7 bases, with 10 bases spanning the gap. Germline V CDR1 and CDR2: KGHSH, LQKENI. Into every PCR, synthetic TCR analog templates were spiked. Assay: immunoSEQ multiplex PCR; the TCRdb copy retains only in-frame clones and omits some. Of roughly 21,000 clones listed, almost 90% were seen once; the top ten hold around 16%. The sequence came from a woman aged 60-75 years with urothelial cancer. This sample comprised PBMCs, obtained around atezolizumab (anti-PD-L1) treatment. J is TRBJ1-6 and V is TRBV18; D ambiguous. CDR3 DNA: TGTGCCAGCTCACCCCAGAACGGGAATTCACCCCTCCACTTT. Translating gives CASSPQNGNSPLHF.